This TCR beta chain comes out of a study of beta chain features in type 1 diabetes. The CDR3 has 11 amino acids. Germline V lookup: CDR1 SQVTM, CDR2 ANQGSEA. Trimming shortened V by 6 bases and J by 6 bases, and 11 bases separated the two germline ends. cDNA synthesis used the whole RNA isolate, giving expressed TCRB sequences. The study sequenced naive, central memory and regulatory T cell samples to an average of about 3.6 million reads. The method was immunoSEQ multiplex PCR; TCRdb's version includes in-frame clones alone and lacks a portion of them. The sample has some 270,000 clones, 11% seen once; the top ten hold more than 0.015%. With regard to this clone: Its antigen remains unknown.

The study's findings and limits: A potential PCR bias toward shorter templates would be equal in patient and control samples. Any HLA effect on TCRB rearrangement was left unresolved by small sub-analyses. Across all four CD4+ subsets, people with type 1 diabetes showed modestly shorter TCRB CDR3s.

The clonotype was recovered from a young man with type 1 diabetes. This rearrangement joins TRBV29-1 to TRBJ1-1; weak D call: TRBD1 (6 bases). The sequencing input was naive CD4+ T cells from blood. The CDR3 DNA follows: TGCAGCGTGCTGGACAGTCCTGAAGCTTTCTTT. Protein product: CSVLDSPEAFF.